Listed below are T cell receptor beta chains from one sample, sequenced in a study of CD8 T cells in Susac syndrome. TCRdb reanalysed the immunoSEQ multiplex PCR reads using MiXCR and keeps one entry per CDR3 protein. The data show 120,000 or so distinct CDR3 sequences, 96% seen once. The sequenced sample was CD4+ T cells from PBMCs. The source of these receptors is a human donor with Susac syndrome. Each CDR3 is given with its conserved first and last residue. A D gene is named only where the DNA matches it firmly. Clone size is stated in some rows and not others, as once, few, many or a class when expanded.

abundance: .; d_gene: .; v_gene: TRBV5-4; j_gene: TRBJ2-5; CDR3nt: TGTGCCAGCAGCTTGGATGAGACCCAGTACTTC; CDR3aa: CASSLDETQYF
abundance: .; d_gene: .; v_gene: TRBV9; j_gene: TRBJ2-5; CDR3nt: TGTGCCAGCAGCGCCCGTTCGACAGGTTACCAAGAGACCCAGTACTTC; CDR3aa: CASSARSTGYQETQYF
abundance: .; d_gene: .; v_gene: TRBV27; j_gene: TRBJ2-5; CDR3nt: TGTGCCAGCAGTTTATTGGGAGAGACCCAGTACTTC; CDR3aa: CASSLLGETQYF
abundance: .; d_gene: TRBD1; v_gene: TRBV7-9; j_gene: TRBJ1-2; CDR3nt: TGTGCCAGCAGCTTAGTACAGGGGAATGGCTACACCTTC; CDR3aa: CASSLVQGNGYTF
abundance: .; d_gene: .; v_gene: TRBV3-1; j_gene: TRBJ2-7; CDR3nt: TGTGCCAGCAGCCGCTCTCGGGGACAGGGGAAGGATGCTAGCGGGAGCGGTTCCTTCCACGAGCAGTACTTC; CDR3aa: CASSRSRGQGKDASGSGSFHEQYF
abundance: .; d_gene: .; v_gene: TRBV12-3/TRBV12-4; j_gene: TRBJ1-1; CDR3nt: TGTGCCAGCAGTTCCTCGGATTTAAACACTGAAGCTTTCTTT; CDR3aa: CASSSSDLNTEAFF
abundance: .; d_gene: .; v_gene: TRBV12-3/TRBV12-4; j_gene: TRBJ2-3; CDR3nt: TGTGCCAGCAGTTTTAGGGTCCAGGGAGGCACGCAGTATTTT; CDR3aa: CASSFRVQGGTQYF
abundance: .; d_gene: .; v_gene: TRBV29-1; j_gene: TRBJ2-7; CDR3nt: TGCAGCGTTGTGTTGGCGGGGGAGCAGTACTTC; CDR3aa: CSVVLAGEQYF
abundance: .; d_gene: TRBD2; v_gene: TRBV3-1; j_gene: TRBJ2-5; CDR3nt: TGTGCCAGCAGCCGCGCTAGCGGGAGCCAAGAGACCCAGTACTTC; CDR3aa: CASSRASGSQETQYF
abundance: .; d_gene: .; v_gene: TRBV5-1; j_gene: TRBJ2-1; CDR3nt: TGCGCCAGCAGCTTGGCCGGTGGGTTGTACAATGAGCAGTTCTTC; CDR3aa: CASSLAGGLYNEQFF
abundance: .; d_gene: TRBD1; v_gene: TRBV2; j_gene: TRBJ2-3; CDR3nt: TGTGCCAGCAGTCCGGGACAGGGGGCGGCAGATACGCAGTATTTT; CDR3aa: CASSPGQGAADTQYF
abundance: .; d_gene: .; v_gene: TRBV9; j_gene: TRBJ1-2; CDR3nt: TGTGCCAGCAGCGTAGAGAAGGCAGGGTCGGCGGGCTACACCTTC; CDR3aa: CASSVEKAGSAGYTF
abundance: once; d_gene: TRBD1; v_gene: TRBV6-5; j_gene: TRBJ2-7; CDR3nt: TGTGCCAGCAGTTACGACAGGGGATCCTACGAGCAGTACTTC; CDR3aa: CASSYDRGSYEQYF
abundance: .; d_gene: TRBD1; v_gene: TRBV29-1; j_gene: TRBJ1-1; CDR3nt: TGCAGCGCCCAACGGGACAGAAACACTGAAGCTTTCTTT; CDR3aa: CSAQRDRNTEAFF
abundance: once; d_gene: .; v_gene: TRBV29-1; j_gene: TRBJ1-2; CDR3nt: TGCAGCATAAGCGAGGGGACATATGGCTACACCTTC; CDR3aa: CSISEGTYGYTF
abundance: .; d_gene: TRBD2; v_gene: TRBV6-1; j_gene: TRBJ2-1; CDR3nt: TGTGCCAGCAGTGAAGGTCGAGGGAGGGCCGACAATGAGCAGTTCTTC; CDR3aa: CASSEGRGRADNEQFF
abundance: .; d_gene: .; v_gene: TRBV29-1; j_gene: TRBJ2-1; CDR3nt: TGCAGCGTTGATTCTCTCTACAATGAGCAGTTCTTC; CDR3aa: CSVDSLYNEQFF
abundance: .; d_gene: TRBD1; v_gene: TRBV23-1; j_gene: TRBJ1-1; CDR3nt: TGCGCCAGCAGTCGGGAAGGGGGACAGGGAGATCCTGACACTGAAGCTTTCTTT; CDR3aa: CASSREGGQGDPDTEAFF
abundance: .; d_gene: TRBD2; v_gene: TRBV3-1; j_gene: TRBJ2-3; CDR3nt: TGTGCCAGCAGCCAAGGGGCGGGAGGAAAATATACGCAGTATTTT; CDR3aa: CASSQGAGGKYTQYF
abundance: .; d_gene: TRBD1; v_gene: TRBV7-9; j_gene: TRBJ2-2; CDR3nt: TGTGCCAGCAGCCCTCCGGGACAGGGATCGAACACCGGGGAGCTGTTTTTT; CDR3aa: CASSPPGQGSNTGELFF
abundance: once; d_gene: .; v_gene: TRBV12-3/TRBV12-4; j_gene: TRBJ2-1; CDR3nt: TGTGCCAGCAGTTCAGCCCCTACGGGGGAGCCCTACAATGAGCAGTTCTTC; CDR3aa: CASSSAPTGEPYNEQFF
abundance: .; d_gene: .; v_gene: TRBV12-3/TRBV12-4; j_gene: TRBJ2-1; CDR3nt: TGTGCCAGCAGTTTAGAGGGCTGGGAGCAGTTCTTC; CDR3aa: CASSLEGWEQFF
abundance: .; d_gene: TRBD1; v_gene: TRBV5-4; j_gene: TRBJ2-4; CDR3nt: TGTGCCAGCAGCCTGGGACAGGGGGTTCCCAAAAACATTCAGTACTTC; CDR3aa: CASSLGQGVPKNIQYF
abundance: .; d_gene: .; v_gene: TRBV7-2; j_gene: TRBJ2-1; CDR3nt: TGTGCCAGCAGCTTAGAGGGTCAGGGTGGATACAATGAGCAGTTCTTC; CDR3aa: CASSLEGQGGYNEQFF